This T cell receptor (beta chain) emerged from a study of read filtering for tumor transcriptome and immune sequencing. This clonotype was seen only a few times. This library used roughly 400 ng RNA and molecular barcoded adaptors spanning alpha/delta and beta/gamma chains. TCRdb redid the calling of the reads with MiXCR, one entry per CDR3 protein. Among tens of thousands of distinct CDR3 sequences, approximately 14% were seen once, and the ten largest hold less than 35%. The CDR3 contains 15 residues. Germline CDR1 SGHRS, CDR2 YFSETQ. With 5 bases removed from V and 4 bases from J, the gap between germline ends came to 18 bases.

This chain connects TRBV5-1 to TRBJ1-1; D remains ambiguous. The TCR was taken from a donor at least 40 years old with multiple myeloma. Sequencing was done on a sample of a population of CD138-negative cells sorted from bone marrow. The CDR3: CASRLTEIGSTEAFF. In nucleotides, the CDR3 is TGCGCCAGCAGATTGACCGAGATAGGGAGCACTGAAGCTTTCTTT.